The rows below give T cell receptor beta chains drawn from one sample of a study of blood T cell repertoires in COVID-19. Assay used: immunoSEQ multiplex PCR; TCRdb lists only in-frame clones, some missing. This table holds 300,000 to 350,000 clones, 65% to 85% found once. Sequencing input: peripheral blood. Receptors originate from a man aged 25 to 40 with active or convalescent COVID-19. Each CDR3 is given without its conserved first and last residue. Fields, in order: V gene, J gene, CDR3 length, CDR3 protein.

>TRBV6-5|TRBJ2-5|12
ATRDTGLQETQY
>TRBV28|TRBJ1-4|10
ASNRGDEKLF
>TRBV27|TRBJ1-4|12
ASSLGRPIEKLF
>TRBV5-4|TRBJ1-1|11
ASSSGMNTEAF
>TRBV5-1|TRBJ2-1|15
ASSPGLAGGYYNEQF
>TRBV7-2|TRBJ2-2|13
ASSLVQREGGELF
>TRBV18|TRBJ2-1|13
ASSTTSREGNEQF
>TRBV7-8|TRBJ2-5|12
ASSLPRLQETQY
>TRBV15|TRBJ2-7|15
ATSRDRSGRADGEQY
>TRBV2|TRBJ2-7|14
ASSVSLTRSSYEQY
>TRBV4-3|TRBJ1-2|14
ASSQAPGDRLGGYT
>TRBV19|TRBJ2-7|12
ASKVTSGSPEQY
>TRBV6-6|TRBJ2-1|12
ASSYSGSYNEQF
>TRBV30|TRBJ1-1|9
AWGAPRGAF
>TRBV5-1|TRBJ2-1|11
ASSLAPDNEQF
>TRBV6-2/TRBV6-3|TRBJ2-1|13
ASSKLAGGPNEQF
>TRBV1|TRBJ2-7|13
TSSQVGGRTYEQY
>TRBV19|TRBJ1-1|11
ASSLQKNTEAF
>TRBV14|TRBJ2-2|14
ASSQDRLAAGGELF
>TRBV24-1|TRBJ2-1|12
ATSDLYRANEQF
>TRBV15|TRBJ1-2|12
ATSRDRGTSGYT
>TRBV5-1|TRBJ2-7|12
ASSPTINSYEQY
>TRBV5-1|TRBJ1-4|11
ASSLDRGKKLF
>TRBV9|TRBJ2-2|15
ASSVEGRGIRSGELF
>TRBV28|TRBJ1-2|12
FTGGGAENYGYT
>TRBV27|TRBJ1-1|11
ASSYLGDTEAF
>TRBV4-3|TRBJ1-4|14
ASSQPGGTLNEGLF
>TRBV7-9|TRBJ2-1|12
ASSGDRRIREQF
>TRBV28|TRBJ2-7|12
ASQAAGEAYEQY
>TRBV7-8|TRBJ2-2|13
ASSWTSGGVGELF
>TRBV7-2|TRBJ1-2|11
ASSLSGGYGYT
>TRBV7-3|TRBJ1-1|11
ASSRDSDTEAF
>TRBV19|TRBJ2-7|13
ASRLRGATSYEQY
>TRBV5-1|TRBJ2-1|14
ASSEIWREVSWEQF
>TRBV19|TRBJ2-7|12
ASSINREIYEQY
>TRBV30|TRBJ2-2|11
AWRGRDTGELF
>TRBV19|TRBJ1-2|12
ASSRTGYPSGYT
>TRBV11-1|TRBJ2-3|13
ASSLALDRPDTQY
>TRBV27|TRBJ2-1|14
ASSELAAVPYNEQF
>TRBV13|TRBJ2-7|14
ASSLGGRGSSYEQY
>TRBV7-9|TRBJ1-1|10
ASGALGTEAF
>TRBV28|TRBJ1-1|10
ATLDSPPEAF
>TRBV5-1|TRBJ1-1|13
ASSLISQGGTEAF
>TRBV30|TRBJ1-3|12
AWSSGTPGNTIY
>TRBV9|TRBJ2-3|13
ASSVGVTSTDTQY
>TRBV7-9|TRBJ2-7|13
ASRSGTGRNYEQY
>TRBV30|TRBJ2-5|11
AWSPTGAETQY
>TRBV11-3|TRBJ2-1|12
ASSFGETYNEQF